The next 16 T cell receptor beta chains were all read from a single sample in a study of cytomegalovirus exposure and HLA in healthy donors. Vbeta (60) and Jbeta (13) primers were used in the PCR. Sequencing used immunoSEQ multiplex PCR; TCRdb keeps in-frame clones, though not all of them. Of more than 60,000 clones listed, roughly 82% were seen once; the top ten hold about 19%. The sequenced sample consisted of PBMCs. The receptors here all came from a man aged 70-80 years in good health and CMV-seropositive.

This clone was observed once. The chain carries TRBV7-2 and TRBJ2-5; tentative D call: TRBD1 (6 bases). This CDR3 has 13 amino acids. Germline lookup yields CDR1 SGHTA and CDR2 FQGNSA. V was shortened by 4 bases and J by 9 bases, with 15 bases between the two germline ends. This CDR3 reads CASSYDRLRAQYF. The CDR3 coding sequence is TGTGCCAGCAGCTACGACAGGTTGAGGGCCCAGTACTTC.

V gene TRBV5-6 combines with J gene TRBJ2-2; no firm D call. With 4 bases removed from V and 10 bases from J, the gap between germline ends came to 8 bases. The germline CDR1 and CDR2 sequences are SGHDT and YYEEEE. The CDR3 is 11 residues long. CDR3 in amino acids: CASSRHLELFF. The CDR3 nucleotides read TGTGCCAGCAGCCGACATCTGGAGCTGTTTTTT.

The chain recombines TRBV4-1 with TRBJ2-1, with TRBD2 identical over 9 bases. CDR3 length: 17 amino acids. Trimming removed 4 bases from V and 5 bases from J; junction bases left unmatched: 12. Per the germline V gene, CDR1 is MGHRA and CDR2 is YSYEKL. CDR3 nucleotides: TGCGCCAGCAGCCTCAGGGGCGCGGGAGGGGACAACAATGAGCAGTTCTTC. It specifies CASSLRGAGGDNNEQFF.

The chain joins TRBV28 to TRBJ2-7; D is ambiguous. CDR3 length: 13 amino acids. V lost 2 bases, J lost 3 bases, and 8 bases lay in between. In germline, CDR1 is MDHEN, CDR2 SYDVKM. Here the CDR3 reads CASSLASFYEQYF. The CDR3 nucleotides read TGTGCCAGCAGTTTAGCCAGTTTCTACGAGCAGTACTTC.

This clone appeared once. The rearrangement links TRBV6-5 to TRBJ1-1; the D is unclear. The CDR3 consists of 14 residues. Trimming stripped 2 bases from V and 1 base from J, with 8 bases between. CDR1 is MNHEY and CDR2 is SVGAGI in the germline V gene. The CDR3 sequence is CASSYLSRNTEAFF. The CDR3 bases are TGTGCCAGCAGTTACCTCTCCAGGAACACTGAAGCTTTCTTT.

The chain recombines TRBV11-2 with TRBJ2-5; D perhaps matches TRBD2 (5 bases). The CDR3 consists of 14 residues. The ends were cut back, 5 bases at V and 1 base at J, with 11 bases in the middle. Looked up from germline, CDR1 is SGHAT and CDR2 is FQNNGV. CDR3 sequence (DNA): TGTGCCAGCAGCCCGGCGGGCATCCAAGAGACCCAGTACTTC. Translated: CASSPAGIQETQYF. Full variable domain (missing parts from reference TRBV11-2 and TRBJ2-5): EAGVAQSPRYKIIEKRQSVAFWCNPISGHATLYWYQQILGQGPKLLIQFQNNGVVDDSQLPKDRFSAERLKGVDSTLKIQPAKLEDSAVYLCASSPAGIQETQYFGPGTRLLVL.

The chain employs TRBV19 and TRBJ1-3, with D maybe TRBD1 (5 bases). This CDR3 spans 15 amino acids. The germline V gene has CDR1 LNHDA and CDR2 SQIVND (reference sequence). Trimming pared 2 bases from V and 2 bases from J, leaving 10 bases between. In DNA form, the CDR3 reads TGTGCCAGTAGTATAAGGACATTCACTGGAAACACCATATATTTT. Translation gives CASSIRTFTGNTIYF.

This rearrangement joins TRBV28 to TRBJ2-7; the D gene is possibly TRBD1 (5 bases). Trimming took off 3 bases at V and 5 bases at J, with 14 bases between the two ends. The CDR3 spans 14 residues. Germline loops: CDR1 MDHEN, CDR2 SYDVKM. The CDR3 loop is CASSFTRVKDEQYF. The CDR3 DNA reads as TGTGCCAGCAGTTTCACCAGGGTCAAAGACGAGCAGTACTTC.

This chain links TRBV14 with TRBJ2-2; 7 bases match TRBD1. Germline V gene sequence: CDR1 SGHDN, CDR2 FVKESK. J was trimmed by 0 bases and V by 4 bases; bases with no gene match: 2. There are 15 residues in the CDR3. The CDR3: CASSPGTANTGELFF. DNA for the CDR3: TGTGCCAGCAGCCCCGGGACAGCGAACACCGGGGAGCTGTTTTTT.

V usage is TRBV27 and J usage is TRBJ1-4; D possibly corresponds to TRBD1 (5 bases). The CDR3 is 14 residues long. The germline gives CDR1 MNHEY, CDR2 SMNVEV (reference sequence). The V end lost 1 base, the J end lost 7 bases, and 10 bases lay between the germline ends. Here the CDR3 reads CASSLFRGSEKLFF. CDR3 DNA: TGTGCCAGCAGTTTATTTAGGGGAAGTGAAAAACTGTTTTTT.

V is TRBV19 and J is TRBJ2-2; 9 positions match TRBD1. With V trimmed by 0 bases and J by 6 bases, 14 bases remained unmatched. Germline loops: CDR1 LNHDA, CDR2 SQIVND (reference sequence). CDR3 size: 19 residues. This CDR3 is CASSIDQSRDRVVPGELFF. For the CDR3, the DNA is TGTGCCAGTAGTATAGATCAGTCCCGGGACAGGGTGGTGCCCGGGGAGCTGTTTTTT.

This chain links TRBV11-1 with TRBJ2-7; the match to TRBD1 covers 8 bases. The germline V gene has CDR1 SGHAT and CDR2 FQDESV (reference sequence). V trimming: 0 bases; J trimming: 3 bases; junction bases outside the gene matches: 4. This CDR3 is 15 amino acids long. Here the CDR3 DNA reads TGTGCCAGCAGCTTAGCTCCAGGGGGCGACTACGAGCAGTACTTC. Protein product: CASSLAPGGDYEQYF.

This chain uses TRBV19 with TRBJ2-3; TRBD1 matches at 9 bases. From germline, CDR1 is LNHDA and CDR2 SQIVND (reference sequence). This CDR3 has 13 residues. After removal of 8 bases from V and 4 bases from J, the junction contained 4 bases not matched to a gene. The CDR3 DNA is TGTGCCAGTCTGGGACAGGGATCAGATACGCAGTATTTT. It encodes CASLGQGSDTQYF. The whole variable domain, remainder taken from reference TRBV19 and TRBJ2-3, is DGGITQSPKYLFRKEGQNVTLSCEQNLNHDAMYWYRQDPGQGLRLIYYSQIVNDFQKGDIAEGYSVSREKKESFPLTVTSAQKNPTAFYLCASLGQGSDTQYFGPGTRLTVL.

The chain carries TRBV12-5 and TRBJ2-5; TRBD2 matches at 13 bases. The V gene end was trimmed by 3 bases and the J gene end by 5 bases; junction bases not matched to a gene: 3. Germline values: CDR1 LGHNT, CDR2 FRNRAP. This CDR3 has 15 residues. CDR3 in amino acids: CASGLLAGGHETQYF. CDR3 DNA: TGTGCTAGTGGTTTACTAGCGGGGGGGCACGAGACCCAGTACTTC.

The chain uses TRBV27 and TRBJ1-1, with 8 bases matching TRBD1. Per the germline V gene, CDR1 is MNHEY and CDR2 is SMNVEV (reference sequence). The CDR3 has 13 amino acids. Trimming at V came to 6 bases and at J to 8 bases, leaving 8 bases not matched to a gene. CDR3 protein: CASRRTGYLEAFF. The CDR3 nucleotides are TGTGCCAGCAGGCGGACAGGGTATCTAGAAGCTTTCTTT.

The CDR3, as DNA: TGTGCCAGCAGCTTTAGCGGGGGGGACACAGATACGCAGTATTTT. Translation: CASSFSGGDTDTQYF. V is TRBV7-3 and J is TRBJ2-3; 11 nucleotides agree with TRBD2. Germline values: CDR1 SGHTA, CDR2 FQGTGA. The length of the CDR3 is 15 residues. Losses at the gene ends were 3 bases for V and 2 bases for J; bases not matched to a gene: 1.